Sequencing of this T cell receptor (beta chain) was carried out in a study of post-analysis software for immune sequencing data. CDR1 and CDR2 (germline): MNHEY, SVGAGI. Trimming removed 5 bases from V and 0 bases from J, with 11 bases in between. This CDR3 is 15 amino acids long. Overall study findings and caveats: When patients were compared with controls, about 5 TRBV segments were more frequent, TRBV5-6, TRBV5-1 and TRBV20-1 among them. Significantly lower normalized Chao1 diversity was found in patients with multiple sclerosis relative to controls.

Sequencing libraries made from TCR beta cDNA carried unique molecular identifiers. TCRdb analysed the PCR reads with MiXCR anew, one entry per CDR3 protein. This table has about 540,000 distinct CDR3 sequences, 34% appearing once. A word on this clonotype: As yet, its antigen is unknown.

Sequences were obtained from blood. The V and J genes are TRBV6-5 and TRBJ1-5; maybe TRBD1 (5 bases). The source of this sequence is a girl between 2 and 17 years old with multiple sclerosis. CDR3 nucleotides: TGTGCCAGCAGTAGGGGAGTCAATAGCAATCAGCCCCAGCATTTT. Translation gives CASSRGVNSNQPQHF.